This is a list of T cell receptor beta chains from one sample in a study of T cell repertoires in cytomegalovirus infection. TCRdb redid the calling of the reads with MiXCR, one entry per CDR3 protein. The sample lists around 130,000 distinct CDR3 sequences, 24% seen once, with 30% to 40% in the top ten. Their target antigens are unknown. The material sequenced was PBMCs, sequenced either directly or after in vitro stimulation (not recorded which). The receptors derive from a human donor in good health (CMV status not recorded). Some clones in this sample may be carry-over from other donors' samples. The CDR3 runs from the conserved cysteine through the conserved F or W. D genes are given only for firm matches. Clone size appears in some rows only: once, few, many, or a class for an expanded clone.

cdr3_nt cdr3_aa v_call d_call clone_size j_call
TGTGCCAGCAGCTTAGCGACGGCGGGAGTTTCCTACGAGCAGTACTTC CASSLATAGVSYEQYF TRBV7-8 TRBD2 - TRBJ2-7
TGTGCCAGTAGCCGGACGGCAACCGTCTCTGGAAACACCATATATTTT CASSRTATVSGNTIYF TRBV19 - few TRBJ1-3
TGCGCCAGCAGCCAAGTGCGTCTGAACACTGAAGCTTTCTTT CASSQVRLNTEAFF TRBV4-3 - few TRBJ1-1
TGTGCCAGCAGTTTAGGGGGTTACTATGGCTACACCTTC CASSLGGYYGYTF TRBV28 - few TRBJ1-2
TGTGCCAGCACCCTTCATAGCAATCAGCCCCAGCATTTT CASTLHSNQPQHF TRBV6-2/TRBV6-3 - many TRBJ1-5
TGTGCCAGCAGCAATAGCGGGAGCAAGACCCAGTACTTC CASSNSGSKTQYF TRBV6-5 TRBD2 - TRBJ2-5
TGTGCCAGTACGGAGGCAGGGTACACCGGGGAGCTGTTTTTT CASTEAGYTGELFF TRBV19 - - TRBJ2-2
TGTGCCAGCAGCGGGGACCGCGGGAGCTCCTACAATGAGCAGTTCTTC CASSGDRGSSYNEQFF TRBV7-9 TRBD2 few TRBJ2-1
TGTGCCAGCGGAGCCGGGACTAGATCCTACAATGAGCAGTTCTTC CASGAGTRSYNEQFF TRBV12-3/TRBV12-4 TRBD2 few TRBJ2-1
TGTGCCAGCAGTAGCCCCACTAGCGAAGCCTACAATGAGCAGTTCTTC CASSSPTSEAYNEQFF TRBV28 TRBD2 few TRBJ2-1
TGTGCCAGTAGTATTGGGTCTACGAGCGGGACGAAGGGCTACACCTTC CASSIGSTSGTKGYTF TRBV19 - - TRBJ1-2
TGTGCCAGTTCAACTGGGGGCCCAGGGGCAGATACGCAGTATTTT CASSTGGPGADTQYF TRBV28 - - TRBJ2-3
TGTGCCAGCCGACTCGACTATGGCTACACCTTC CASRLDYGYTF TRBV7-2 - many TRBJ1-2
TGCAGTATCTCGTTCGGTGTGAACACTGAAGCTTTCTTT CSISFGVNTEAFF TRBV20-1 - few TRBJ1-1
TGCAGCGTCAAGATTCTGGGACAGGGAACTGAAGCTTTCTTT CSVKILGQGTEAFF TRBV29-1 TRBD1 - TRBJ1-1
TGTGCCAGCAGCACGACGGGGACCTACGAGCAGTACTTC CASSTTGTYEQYF TRBV12-3/TRBV12-4 - - TRBJ2-7
TGTGCCAGCATCCCTCATGGACGGCCCTACGAGCAGTACTTC CASIPHGRPYEQYF TRBV28 - few TRBJ2-7
TGTGCCAGCAGCTTAGGCACAGGGAACTATGGCTACACCTTC CASSLGTGNYGYTF TRBV7-2 - many TRBJ1-2
TGTGCCAGCCGTTATCGGCAGGGAATTGGCTCTGGGGCCAACGTCCTGACTTTC CASRYRQGIGSGANVLTF TRBV2 - - TRBJ2-6
TGTGCCAGCAGTTTTGGGGGGGCTGGAGAGACCCAGTACTTC CASSFGGAGETQYF TRBV12-3/TRBV12-4 - many TRBJ2-5
TGTGCCAGCACGAAGCTGGGCTACAATGAGCAGTTCTTC CASTKLGYNEQFF TRBV6-6 - - TRBJ2-1
TGTGCCAGTAGTATTACTGCCGGGACAGTCGTAGGTGGGGCCAACGTCCTGACTTTC CASSITAGTVVGGANVLTF TRBV19 TRBD1 few TRBJ2-6
TGCGCCAGCAGCCGGGGACTAGCGGGAGTTGATGAGCAGTTCTTC CASSRGLAGVDEQFF TRBV5-1 TRBD2 - TRBJ2-1
TGTGCCAGCAGCTTAGCCGGCGCGAACACCGGGGAGCTGTTTTTT CASSLAGANTGELFF TRBV7-2 - many TRBJ2-2
TGTGCCAGCAGCACCCCTCAGGCGGGAGGGCGGTACGAGCAGTACTTC CASSTPQAGGRYEQYF TRBV28 TRBD2 few TRBJ2-7
TGTGCCAGCAGCTTAGCTGGGTGGGAGAGGTCCCACGAGCAGTACTTC CASSLAGWERSHEQYF TRBV7-9 - many TRBJ2-7
TGTGCCAGCAGTTTGGAGAACAGGAGAAACACAGATACGCAGTATTTT CASSLENRRNTDTQYF TRBV28 - - TRBJ2-3
TGCGCCAGCAGCTCCACGTGGGTGTCCGAGACCCAGTACTTC CASSSTWVSETQYF TRBV5-1 - few TRBJ2-5
TGCGCCAGCAGCCAAGGGATGGACGCGCAGTACTTC CASSQGMDAQYF TRBV4-1 - - TRBJ2-7
TGCAGCGTGGGACAGATCGCGAACACCGGGGAGCTGTTTTTT CSVGQIANTGELFF TRBV29-1 TRBD1 - TRBJ2-2
TGTGCCAGCAGTTATTTCGGCGGGAGGGCCGAAGAGACCCAGTACTTC CASSYFGGRAEETQYF TRBV6-5 TRBD2 many TRBJ2-5
TGTGCCAGCAGCTTATTAGATGGTTCACCCCTCCACTTT CASSLLDGSPLHF TRBV7-9 - many TRBJ1-6
TGCGCCAGCAGCCAGGAGCTCGGCGGACAGAGCACAGATACGCAGTATTTT CASSQELGGQSTDTQYF TRBV4-3 - few TRBJ2-3
TGTGCCAGCAGTCAAACCCAGACCCAGCATTTT CASSQTQTQHF TRBV12-3/TRBV12-4 - few TRBJ1-5
TGTGCCAGCAGGTCCGATGCAGACTACAATGAGCAGTTCTTC CASRSDADYNEQFF TRBV2 - few TRBJ2-1
TGTGCCAGCAGTTACACGGACGGACCCGGGGAGCTGTTTTTT CASSYTDGPGELFF TRBV6-6 - few TRBJ2-2
TGCGCCAGCAGCTTTCTGTCGGACTTACAAGAGACCCAGTACTTC CASSFLSDLQETQYF TRBV5-1 - - TRBJ2-5
TGTGCCAGCAGTTTCGACGCAGTCGGACTAGCCAAAAACATTCAGTACTTC CASSFDAVGLAKNIQYF TRBV12-3/TRBV12-4 - many TRBJ2-4
TGTGCCAGCAGACGAGCTAGTACAGATACGCAGTATTTT CASRRASTDTQYF TRBV12-3/TRBV12-4 - - TRBJ2-3
TGCAGCGTTGGGACTAGTTCGACGGGGGCCAACGTCCTGACTTTC CSVGTSSTGANVLTF TRBV29-1 TRBD2 - TRBJ2-6
TGTGCCAGCAGCTTAGACGGACAATACAATGAGCAGTTCTTC CASSLDGQYNEQFF TRBV7-2 - - TRBJ2-1
TGCGCCAGCAGCTCCTCGCAGGGTCAAGAGACCCAGTACTTC CASSSSQGQETQYF TRBV4-3 - few TRBJ2-5
TGTGCCAGTAGTATAGCTGGGCAGGCCACAAACACCGGGGAGCTGTTTTTT CASSIAGQATNTGELFF TRBV19 - few TRBJ2-2
TGCGCCAGCAGCCTGACTACGTACGATTCAGGGACCCAGTACTTC CASSLTTYDSGTQYF TRBV5-1 - - TRBJ2-5
TGTGCCAGCAGCGTCGACAGGGGCAGCGAGACCCAGTACTTC CASSVDRGSETQYF TRBV7-2 TRBD1 few TRBJ2-5